The next 2 T cell receptor beta chains were all read from a single sample in a study of blood T cell repertoires in COVID-19. Profiled with immunoSEQ multiplex PCR; TCRdb holds only in-frame clones, not every one. The sample holds some 120,000 clones, about two thirds seen once. Source material: peripheral blood. The source of these receptors is a human donor with acute or convalescent COVID-19. The donor label of this sample is uncertain.

The chain uses TRBV29-1 and TRBJ2-1, with D possibly being TRBD2 (6 bases). The V gene's germline CDR1 is SQVTM and CDR2 ANQGSEA. Trimming left V 2 bases short and J 3 bases short, with 14 bases between. The CDR3 covers 15 residues. In nucleotides, the CDR3 is TGCAGCGTTGAAAAGGCGCGGGGAATCTACAATGAGCAGTTCTTC. This sequence encodes CSVEKARGIYNEQFF.

This clone was seen many times. The V gene is TRBV20-1, the J gene TRBJ1-1; 9 positions agree with TRBD1. J gave up 4 bases and V 3 bases, and 12 bases lay outside the gene matches. Per the germline V gene, CDR1 is DFQATT and CDR2 is SNEGSKA (reference sequence). The CDR3 consists of 16 residues. The CDR3 bases are TGCAGTGCTAGTAAGGGCGGACAGGGGTTCAGCACTGAAGCTTTCTTT. This translates into CSASKGGQGFSTEAFF.